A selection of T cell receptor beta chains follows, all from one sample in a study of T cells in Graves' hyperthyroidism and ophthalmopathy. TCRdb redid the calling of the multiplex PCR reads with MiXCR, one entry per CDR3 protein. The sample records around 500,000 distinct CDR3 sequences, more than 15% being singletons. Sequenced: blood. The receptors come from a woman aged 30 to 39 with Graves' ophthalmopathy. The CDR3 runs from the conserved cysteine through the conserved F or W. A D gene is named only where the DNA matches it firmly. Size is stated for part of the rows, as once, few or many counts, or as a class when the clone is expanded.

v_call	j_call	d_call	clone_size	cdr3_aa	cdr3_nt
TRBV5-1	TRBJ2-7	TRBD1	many	CATRTGESSYEQYF	TGCGCCACCCGGACAGGAGAAAGCTCCTACGAGCAGTACTTC
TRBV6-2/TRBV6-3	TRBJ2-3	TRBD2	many	CASSYAGETDTQYF	TGTGCCAGCAGTTACGCGGGAGAGACAGATACGCAGTATTTT
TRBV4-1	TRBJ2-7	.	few	CASSQDQRSSSYEQYF	TGCGCCAGCAGCCAAGACCAGCGGTCGAGCTCCTACGAGCAGTACTTC
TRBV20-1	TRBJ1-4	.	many	CSAVGGLGNEKLFF	TGCAGTGCAGTAGGTGGTTTGGGGAATGAAAAACTGTTTTTT
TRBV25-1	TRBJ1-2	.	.	CASSDLTDRTNYGYTF	TGTGCCAGCAGTGATCTTACTGACAGGACCAACTATGGCTACACCTTC
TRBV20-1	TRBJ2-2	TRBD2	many	CSASGTRETGELFF	TGCAGTGCTTCCGGGACTAGGGAAACCGGGGAGCTGTTTTTT
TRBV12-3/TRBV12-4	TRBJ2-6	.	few	CASSFKGFLSGANVLTF	TGTGCCAGCAGTTTTAAGGGTTTTCTCTCTGGGGCCAACGTCCTGACTTTC
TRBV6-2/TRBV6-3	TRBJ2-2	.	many	CASSYSYSAELFF	TGTGCCAGCAGTTACTCGTACAGTGCGGAGCTGTTTTTT
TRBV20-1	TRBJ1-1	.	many	CSALSGNTEAFF	TGCAGTGCTTTAAGTGGGAACACTGAAGCTTTCTTT
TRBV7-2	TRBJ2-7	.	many	CASSSEGLSYEQYF	TGTGCCAGCAGTTCTGAGGGGCTGTCCTACGAGCAGTACTTC
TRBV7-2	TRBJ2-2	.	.	CASSARGYRAADTGELFF	TGTGCCAGCAGCGCGCGGGGGTACAGGGCTGCAGACACCGGGGAGCTGTTTTTT
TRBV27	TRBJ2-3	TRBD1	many	CASSQDREWSTDTQYF	TGTGCCAGCAGTCAGGACAGGGAGTGGAGCACAGATACGCAGTATTTT
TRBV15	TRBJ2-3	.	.	CATSRDSGDKQYF	TGTGCCACCAGCAGAGATTCTGGGGACAAGCAGTATTTT
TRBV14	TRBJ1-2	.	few	CASSQDYLVQTGGYTF	TGTGCCAGCAGCCAAGATTATCTCGTCCAAACGGGGGGCTACACCTTC
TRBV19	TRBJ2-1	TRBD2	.	CASRGREGKGSYNEQFF	TGTGCCAGCCGGGGGCGGGAGGGGAAGGGCTCCTACAATGAGCAGTTCTTC
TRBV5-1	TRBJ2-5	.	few	CASSQRGGSEETQYF	TGCGCCAGCAGCCAAAGGGGGGGATCTGAAGAGACCCAGTACTTC
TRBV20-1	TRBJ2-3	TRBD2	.	CSASSTSGRGDTQYF	TGCAGTGCTAGCTCTACTAGCGGGAGGGGAGATACGCAGTATTTT
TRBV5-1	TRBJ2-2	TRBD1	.	CASSVGAGQVNTGELFF	TGTGCCAGCAGCGTAGGGGCAGGACAGGTGAACACCGGGGAGCTGTTTTTT
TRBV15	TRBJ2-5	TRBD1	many	CATSRDRGTGAQETQYF	TGTGCCACCAGCAGAGATCGGGGGACAGGCGCCCAAGAGACCCAGTACTTC
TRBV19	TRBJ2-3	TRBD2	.	CASRGGSQLTDTQYF	TGTGCCAGTAGGGGAGGGAGCCAGCTCACAGATACGCAGTATTTT
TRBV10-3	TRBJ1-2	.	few	CAISDGSWGYTF	TGTGCCATCAGTGACGGGAGTTGGGGCTACACCTTC
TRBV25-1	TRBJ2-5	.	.	CASSDFGEETQYF	TGTGCCAGCAGTGATTTCGGGGAAGAGACCCAGTACTTC
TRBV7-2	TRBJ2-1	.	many	CASSPSPGANEQFF	TGTGCCAGCAGCCCAAGCCCGGGAGCCAATGAGCAGTTCTTC
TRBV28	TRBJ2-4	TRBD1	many	CASSHRQGGKNIQYF	TGTGCCAGCAGTCATAGACAGGGGGGTAAAAACATTCAGTACTTC
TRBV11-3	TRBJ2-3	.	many	CASSSSFSTDTQYF	TGTGCCAGCAGCTCCTCTTTTAGCACAGATACGCAGTATTTT
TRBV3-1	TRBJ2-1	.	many	CASSQESSADNEQFF	TGTGCCAGCAGCCAAGAAAGTTCAGCGGACAATGAGCAGTTCTTC
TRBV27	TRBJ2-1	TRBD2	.	CASSLLGLAGELEQFF	TGTGCCAGCAGTTTATTGGGACTAGCGGGAGAGCTTGAGCAGTTCTTC
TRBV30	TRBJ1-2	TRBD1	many	CAWSVGTGSYGYTF	TGTGCCTGGAGTGTAGGGACAGGGAGCTATGGCTACACCTTC
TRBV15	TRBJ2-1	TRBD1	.	CATSTSDPQGTNEQFF	TGTGCCACCAGCACCTCGGACCCACAGGGGACCAATGAGCAGTTCTTC
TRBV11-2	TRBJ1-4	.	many	CASSLGLVEKLFF	TGTGCCAGCAGCTTAGGTCTCGTAGAAAAACTGTTTTTT
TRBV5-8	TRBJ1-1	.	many	CASSVWGREAFF	TGTGCCAGCAGCGTGTGGGGCCGTGAAGCTTTCTTT
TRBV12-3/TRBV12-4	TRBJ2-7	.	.	CASSLGSMGYEQYF	TGTGCCAGCAGTTTGGGGTCGATGGGCTACGAGCAGTACTTC
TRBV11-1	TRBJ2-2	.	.	CASSLGRWNTGELFF	TGTGCCAGCAGCTTAGGGCGATGGAACACCGGGGAGCTGTTTTTT
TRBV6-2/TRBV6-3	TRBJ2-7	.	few	CASDRQGGTYEQYF	TGTGCCAGCGATAGACAGGGAGGGACCTACGAGCAGTACTTC
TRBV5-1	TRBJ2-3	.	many	CASSLRGVEDTQYF	TGCGCCAGCAGCTTGAGAGGGGTGGAAGATACGCAGTATTTT
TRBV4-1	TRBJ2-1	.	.	CASSHNTVPRKTGVWRNEQFF	TGCGCCAGCAGCCACAATACCGTACCTCGCAAAACGGGAGTTTGGAGGAATGAGCAGTTCTTC
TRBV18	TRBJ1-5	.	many	CASSPDINQPQHF	TGTGCCAGCTCACCAGATATCAATCAGCCCCAGCATTTT
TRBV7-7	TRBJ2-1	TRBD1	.	CASSLKQGADEQFF	TGTGCTAGCAGCTTAAAACAGGGGGCCGATGAGCAGTTCTTC
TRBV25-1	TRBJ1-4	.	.	CASSDRQYVEKLFF	TGTGCCAGCAGTGACCGCCAGTATGTGGAAAAACTGTTTTTT
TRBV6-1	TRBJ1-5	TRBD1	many	CASSSTGASNQPQHF	TGTGCCAGCAGTTCCACAGGGGCGAGCAATCAGCCCCAGCATTTT
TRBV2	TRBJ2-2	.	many	CASGRNTGELFF	TGTGCCAGCGGGAGGAACACCGGGGAGCTGTTTTTT
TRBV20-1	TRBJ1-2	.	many	CSAYGSRYGYTF	TGCAGTGCTTACGGGAGCCGCTATGGCTACACCTTC
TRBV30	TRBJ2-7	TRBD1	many	CAWSKGGQGIMEQYF	TGTGCCTGGAGTAAAGGGGGACAGGGAATTATGGAGCAGTACTTC
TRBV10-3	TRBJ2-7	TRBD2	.	CAISVGEYSAGVNEQYF	TGTGCCATCAGTGTCGGGGAATATTCAGCGGGAGTAAACGAGCAGTACTTC
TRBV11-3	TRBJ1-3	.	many	CASSADGYSGNTIYF	TGTGCCAGCAGCGCGGACGGATACTCTGGAAACACCATATATTTT
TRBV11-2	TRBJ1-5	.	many	CASSYAINQPQHF	TGTGCCAGCAGCTATGCGATCAATCAGCCCCAGCATTTT
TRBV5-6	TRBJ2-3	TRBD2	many	CASSSGLAGTSTQYF	TGTGCCAGCAGCTCGGGACTAGCGGGGACAAGTACGCAGTATTTT
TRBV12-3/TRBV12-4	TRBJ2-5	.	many	CASVRLGEAQYF	TGTGCCAGCGTGCGACTAGGGGAGGCCCAGTACTTC
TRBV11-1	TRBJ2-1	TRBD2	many	CASSGTSYNEQFF	TGTGCCAGCAGCGGGACTAGCTACAATGAGCAGTTCTTC
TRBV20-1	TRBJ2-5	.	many	CSVRAVETQYF	TGCAGTGTTCGAGCGGTGGAGACCCAGTACTTC
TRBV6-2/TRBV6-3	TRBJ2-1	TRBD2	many	CASSNPPSGQFF	TGTGCCAGCAGTAACCCACCTAGCGGACAGTTCTTC
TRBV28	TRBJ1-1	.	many	CASSSLAEAFF	TGTGCCAGCAGTTCTTTAGCTGAAGCTTTCTTT
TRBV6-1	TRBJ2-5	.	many	CASSEAEGYQETQYF	TGTGCCAGCAGTGAGGCAGAGGGGTACCAAGAGACCCAGTACTTC
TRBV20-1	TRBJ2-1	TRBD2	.	CSANRLAGGSSYNEQFF	TGCAGTGCAAATCGACTAGCGGGAGGCTCTTCCTACAATGAGCAGTTCTTC
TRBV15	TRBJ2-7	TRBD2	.	CATSRGGGSSYEQYF	TGTGCCACCAGCAGAGGAGGCGGGAGCTCCTACGAGCAGTACTTC
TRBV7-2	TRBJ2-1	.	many	CASSSLVGEQFF	TGTGCCAGCAGCTCCCTCGTAGGTGAGCAGTTCTTC